This T cell receptor beta chain was sequenced in a study of blood T cell repertoires in COVID-19. Whole-study context: T cells, B-cell-depleted T cells, or PBMCs supplied cDNA or gDNA.

Original methodology: Amplification of reference gene primers provided the estimated nucleated cell counts. Clones were sequenced by immunoSEQ multiplex PCR, and TCRdb holds only the in-frame ones, with some missing. Clonal size and the V and J genes are those of that table, whereas D and trimming came from the DNA. Of 150,000 to 190,000 clones in the sample, 85% to 90% were seen once. This TCR was sampled from a woman aged 40 to 50 with acute or convalescent COVID-19. Source material: peripheral blood.

The DNA of the CDR3 is TGCGCCAGCCAGGGGGGGACAGGGCCCCACTATGGCTACACCTTC. Protein sequence: CASQGGTGPHYGYTF. The genes are TRBV5-1 and TRBJ1-2; 9 bases match TRBD1. The CDR3 extends over 15 amino acids. Germline V gene data show CDR1 as SGHRS and CDR2 as YFSETQ. Trimming cost V 7 bases and J 3 bases; bases outside gene matches: 10.